This is a list of T cell receptor beta chains from one sample in a study of T cells after yellow fever vaccination. From the 5' RACE reads, TCRdb called clonotypes with MiXCR, one entry per CDR3 protein. The sample carries roughly 310,000 distinct CDR3 sequences, about 9.5% recorded once. The material sequenced was PBMCs, taken on the day of the first yellow fever vaccination. The receptors were sampled from a young man who received the YFV17D yellow fever vaccine. CDR3s include the opening cysteine and the closing phenylalanine or tryptophan. A D gene is named only where the DNA matches it firmly. The size of a clone is reported for some rows only, either as once, few or many, or as a class for expanded clones.

clone_size	j_call	d_call	v_call	cdr3_nt	cdr3_aa
few	TRBJ1-1	.	TRBV14	TGTGCCAGCAGCCAAGCAGGGGCCCGGAGGGCTTTCTTT	CASSQAGARRAFF
.	TRBJ2-7	.	TRBV10-3	TGTGCCATCAGTCCGGGGATTACCTCCTACGAGCAGTACTTC	CAISPGITSYEQYF
many	TRBJ1-1	TRBD1	TRBV4-3	TGCGCCAGCAGTATGACAGGGCGGACTGAAGCTTTCTTT	CASSMTGRTEAFF
few	TRBJ2-7	.	TRBV7-9	TGTGCCAGCAGCTCGACCCGTACTACCAGTGAAGGAATCTACGAGTGGCAGTACTTC	CASSSTRTTSEGIYEWQYF
many	TRBJ2-3	TRBD2	TRBV25-1	TGTGCCAGCAGTGTGCCGACTAGCGATAGCACAGATACGCAGTATTTT	CASSVPTSDSTDTQYF
.	TRBJ1-2	.	TRBV7-3	TGTGCCAGCAGCATAGGGGGGACGAGAGATGATGGCTACACCTTC	CASSIGGTRDDGYTF
.	TRBJ2-3	.	TRBV7-7	TGTGCTAGCAGCTTAAATCCGGGGAGCACAGATACGCAGTATTTT	CASSLNPGSTDTQYF
.	TRBJ1-3	.	TRBV12-3/TRBV12-4	TGTGCCAGCAGTTTTGGCTCTGGAAACACCATATATTTT	CASSFGSGNTIYF
.	TRBJ1-5	.	TRBV6-5	TGTGCCAGCAGTTTGATGAATGGCCCAAATCAGCCCCAGCATTTT	CASSLMNGPNQPQHF
many	TRBJ2-7	TRBD2	TRBV7-6	TGTGCCAGCAGCTTATCCGGCGGGGGGCAGTACGAGCAGTACTTC	CASSLSGGGQYEQYF
.	TRBJ1-5	TRBD1	TRBV7-9	TGTGCCAGCAGCTTGGGGACAGGGAAAATCAATCAGCCCCAGCATTTT	CASSLGTGKINQPQHF
.	TRBJ1-4	.	TRBV5-1	TGCGCCAGCAGCGTCGGACAGACGAGGACTAATGAAAAACTGTTTTTT	CASSVGQTRTNEKLFF
few	TRBJ2-1	TRBD2	TRBV11-2	TGTGCCAGCAGCTTAGTAGGTAGCGGGGGGACGTGGAATGAGCAGTTCTTC	CASSLVGSGGTWNEQFF
.	TRBJ1-2	TRBD1	TRBV7-2	TGTGCCAGCAGCCCCCGACAGGGCACCAACTATGGCTACACCTTC	CASSPRQGTNYGYTF
.	TRBJ1-2	.	TRBV6-5	TGTGCCAGCAGTTACGCGGGGCAGGAGTCGTATGGCTACACCTTC	CASSYAGQESYGYTF
many	TRBJ2-4	TRBD2	TRBV5-1	TGCGCCAGCAGCTCCACGGGGGGGACCTCGGCCAACATTCAGTACTTC	CASSSTGGTSANIQYF
few	TRBJ1-1	.	TRBV27	TGTGCCAGCAGTTTCTGGAGGAACACTGAAGCTTTCTTT	CASSFWRNTEAFF
.	TRBJ2-3	TRBD2	TRBV3-1	TGTGCCAGCAGCCAAGTGCTTGAACTAGCGGGGCTCGATACGCAGTATTTT	CASSQVLELAGLDTQYF
.	TRBJ2-3	.	TRBV12-3/TRBV12-4	TGTGCCAGCAGTCGGTTAGCGGAGACGCAGTATTTT	CASSRLAETQYF
few	TRBJ2-2	.	TRBV11-1	TGTGCCAGCAGCCATAGCGGTGGGGACCGCGCGAACACCGGGGAGCTGTTTTTT	CASSHSGGDRANTGELFF
few	TRBJ1-5	.	TRBV12-3/TRBV12-4	TGTGCCAGCAGTTTCGGGGCGGGCCAGCCCCAGCATTTT	CASSFGAGQPQHF
.	TRBJ1-6	TRBD1	TRBV5-1	TGCGCCAGCAGGCCCCCGGGACAGGGGAAATCACCCCTCCACTTT	CASRPPGQGKSPLHF
.	TRBJ1-6	.	TRBV5-1	TGCGCCAGCAGCCCGCATGGAGTGGATTCACCCCTCCACTTT	CASSPHGVDSPLHF
few	TRBJ2-1	.	TRBV5-6	TGTGCCAGGAGCCCCGGGGGACAGCACAATGAGCAGTTCTTC	CARSPGGQHNEQFF
many	TRBJ2-1	.	TRBV12-3/TRBV12-4	TGTGCCAGCAGTTTTGTGCGGGATGAGCAGTTCTTC	CASSFVRDEQFF
.	TRBJ1-2	TRBD1	TRBV20-1	TGCAGTGCTAGTCCCATTGAAGGACAGGGATTCGACAATGGCTACACCTTC	CSASPIEGQGFDNGYTF
.	TRBJ1-6	.	TRBV7-2	TGTGCCACCCGTGGGGGGCAGGTTAATTCACCCCTCCACTTT	CATRGGQVNSPLHF
few	TRBJ2-7	.	TRBV5-1	TGCGCCAGCAGCGGCGACAGCATAGACGAGCAGTACTTC	CASSGDSIDEQYF
many	TRBJ1-2	.	TRBV18	TGTGCCAGCTCAGCGGCAAACTCGGATGTAGGCTACACCTTC	CASSAANSDVGYTF
.	TRBJ1-2	.	TRBV9	TGTGCCAGCAGCGTAGAGCCCCGAAGCGGCTACACCTTC	CASSVEPRSGYTF
.	TRBJ1-1	.	TRBV20-1	TGCAGTGCTAGGCGGACCACTGAAGCTTTCTTT	CSARRTTEAFF
.	TRBJ1-5	.	TRBV7-9	TGTGCCAGCAGCTTACACAATCAGCCCCAGCATTTT	CASSLHNQPQHF
few	TRBJ1-3	.	TRBV12-3/TRBV12-4	TGTGCCAGCAGTTTAGTTGCCTCTTCTGGAAACACCATATATTTT	CASSLVASSGNTIYF